The 30 T cell receptor beta chains in this list originate from one sample, sequenced in a study of T cell responses to AZD1222 COVID-19 vaccine. Profiled with immunoSEQ multiplex PCR; TCRdb holds only in-frame clones, not every one. The sample yields approximately 110,000 clones, approximately 96% seen once. Sequencing used peripheral blood, obtained on day 0 of AZD1222 vaccination. The receptors were sampled from an adult in good health.

This chain joins TRBV6-5 and TRBJ1-2; D uncertain. Trimming cost V 2 bases and J 0 bases, with 4 bases left between them. The CDR3 is 13 amino acids. From germline, CDR1 is MNHEY and CDR2 SVGAGI. The CDR3 here is CASSYGANYGYTF. The CDR3 region has the DNA TGTGCCAGCAGTTACGGAGCTAACTATGGCTACACCTTC.

The chain joins TRBV7-8 to TRBJ1-3; D not resolved. The CDR3 totals 14 residues. Germline V gene sequence: CDR1 SGHVS, CDR2 FQNEAQ. Trimming left V 0 bases short and J 4 bases short, with 7 bases between. This chain's CDR3 is CASSLAHEGNTIYF. The CDR3, as DNA: TGTGCCAGCAGCTTAGCGCATGAAGGAAACACCATATATTTT.

This CDR3 reads CASSLTNFCWELFF. The CDR3 nucleotides are TGTGCCAGCAGCTTAACCAATTTTTGTTGGGAGCTGTTTTTT. The chain joins TRBV7-3 to TRBJ2-2; D unclear. The CDR3 loop spans 14 amino acids. Germline V gives CDR1 SGHTA, CDR2 FQGTGA. V lost 0 bases, J lost 9 bases, and 11 bases lay in between.

This sequence joins TRBV6-2 or TRBV6-3 and TRBJ2-1, with TRBD2 identical over 9 bases. The CDR3 runs to 16 residues. Germline CDR1 and CDR2: MNHEY and SVGEGT. Germline trimming cut 4 bases from V and 0 bases from J; bases unmatched to any gene: 4. The CDR3 here is CASSSISGSSYNEQFF. In DNA, the CDR3 is TGTGCCAGCAGTTCGATTAGCGGGAGCTCCTACAATGAGCAGTTCTTC.

The chain links TRBV5-6 to TRBJ2-5, with TRBD2 as a possible D gene (6 bases). Germline lookup yields CDR1 SGHDT and CDR2 YYEEEE. The CDR3 runs 15 residues. Trimming cost V 0 bases and J 5 bases, with 14 bases left between them. This CDR3 is CASSLAFRGMETQYF. As DNA, the CDR3 is TGTGCCAGCAGCTTGGCCTTTCGGGGGATGGAGACCCAGTACTTC.

This clone appeared a single time. In DNA, the CDR3 is TGTGCCTACAACGACAGGGGTCAGCCCCAGCATTTT. Translating gives CAYNDRGQPQHF. The gene calls are TRBV28 and TRBJ1-5; 8 nucleotides match TRBD1. The length of the CDR3 is 12 residues. Trimming removed 11 bases from V and 6 bases from J; junction bases left unmatched: 6. CDR1 MDHEN and CDR2 SYDVKM come from the germline V gene.

The J gene is TRBJ2-1, the V gene TRBV19, with TRBD2 matching over 11 bases. The CDR3 runs to 15 residues. Losses at the gene ends were 7 bases for V and 4 bases for J; bases not matched to a gene: 6. The V gene's germline CDR1 is LNHDA and CDR2 SQIVND (reference sequence). CDR3 sequence: CASTPTSGTYNEQFF. In DNA form, the CDR3 reads TGTGCCAGTACCCCGACTAGCGGGACATACAATGAGCAGTTCTTC.

This clone is a singleton in its sample. The chain employs TRBV9 and TRBJ2-2; tentative D call: TRBD2 (5 bases). From germline, CDR1 is SGDLS and CDR2 YYNGEE. V shed 1 base and J shed 4 bases, with 14 bases lying between them. This CDR3 comprises 16 residues. The CDR3 region has the DNA TGTGCCAGCAGCGTATCCGGGAAGGGTGGCACCGGGGAGCTGTTTTTT. It specifies CASSVSGKGGTGELFF.

V and J are TRBV7-3 and TRBJ1-2, with D possibly matching TRBD1 (5 bases). The CDR3 is 15 amino acids. The V gene's germline CDR1 is SGHTA and CDR2 FQGTGA. V lost 6 bases and J lost 6, with 20 bases in between. CDR3: CASRKGTAKGDGYTF. The CDR3 DNA reads TGTGCCAGCAGGAAAGGGACGGCAAAGGGCGATGGCTACACCTTC.

This chain joins TRBV20-1 and TRBJ2-3; D might be TRBD1 (5 bases). This CDR3 is built from 11 residues. The germline gives CDR1 DFQATT, CDR2 SNEGSKA (reference sequence). Trimming pared 6 bases from V and 5 bases from J, leaving 9 bases between. The CDR3 here is CSAVQGDTQYF. DNA for the CDR3: TGCAGTGCCGTCCAGGGAGATACGCAGTATTTT.

In the case of this clone: Other DNA sequences within the sample encode an identical CDR3. V is TRBV18 and J is TRBJ1-5; possibly TRBD1 for D (5 bases). Germline CDR1 is KGHSH and CDR2 is LQKENI. The CDR3 runs 13 residues. Trimming removed 3 bases from V and 5 bases from J, with 8 bases in between. CDR3 amino acids: CASSPQGDQPQHF. In nucleotides, the CDR3 is TGTGCCAGCTCACCTCAGGGCGATCAGCCCCAGCATTTT.

This clone was observed a single time. The rearrangement joins TRBV5-4 to TRBJ2-2; 7 bases map to TRBD1. V was pared by 3 bases and J by 10 bases, with 12 bases of the junction left unmatched. The CDR3 loop spans 15 amino acids. CDR1 and CDR2 (germline): SGHNT, YYREEE (reference sequence). The CDR3 bases are TGTGCCAGCAGCTATTCCGGGACAGCTGGAAAGGAGCTGTTTTTT. Translation: CASSYSGTAGKELFF.

The chain carries TRBV6-5 and TRBJ1-1; 9 bases match TRBD1. This CDR3 region has 14 residues. J was trimmed by 4 bases and V by 5 bases; bases with no gene match: 5. Germline V lookup: CDR1 MNHEY, CDR2 SVGAGI. In DNA, the CDR3 is TGTGCCAGCAGTATAACAGGGGGCTCCACTGAAGCTTTCTTT. This translates into CASSITGGSTEAFF.

J is TRBJ1-1 and V is TRBV7-9; D is perhaps TRBD1 (5 bases). V shed 5 bases and J shed 3 bases, with 19 bases lying between them. CDR3 size: 16 residues. Germline values: CDR1 SEHNR, CDR2 FQNEAQ (reference sequence). The CDR3 region is CASSPKPGREYTEAFF. CDR3 bases: TGTGCCAGCAGCCCAAAGCCGGGGCGCGAATACACTGAAGCTTTCTTT.

This chain uses TRBV9 with TRBJ2-3; the match to TRBD2 covers 8 bases. The CDR3 extends over 17 amino acids. Germline CDR1 reads SGDLS; CDR2 reads YYNGEE. The V gene end was trimmed by 3 bases and the J gene end by 6 bases; junction bases not matched to a gene: 15. CDR3 residues: CASSDSSGGRLSDTQYF. CDR3 in DNA: TGTGCCAGCAGCGACTCCAGCGGGGGCCGATTATCGGATACGCAGTATTTT. The complete variable domain, with remaining parts taken from reference TRBV9 and TRBJ2-3, reads DSGVTQTPKHLITATGQRVTLRCSPRSGDLSVYWYQQSLDQGLQFLIQYYNGEERAKGNILERFSAQQFPDLHSELNLSSLELGDSALYFCASSDSSGGRLSDTQYFGPGTRLTVL.

The chain links TRBV2 to TRBJ1-2; D ambiguous. Germline V gives CDR1 SNHLY, CDR2 FYNNEI. CDR3 length: 11 residues. V was shortened by 7 bases and J by 0 bases, with 3 bases between the two germline ends. CDR3: CASTANYGYTF. CDR3 coding DNA: TGTGCCAGCACGGCTAACTATGGCTACACCTTC.

This clone was found once. This rearrangement joins TRBV4-3 to TRBJ2-5; 16 positions match TRBD2. The CDR3 totals 20 residues. Germline CDR1 is LGHNA and CDR2 is YSLEER. The junction had 9 bases not matched to a gene; V was cut back by 0 bases and J by 2 bases. In DNA form, the CDR3 reads TGCGCCAGCAGCCAAGATTGGGGACTAGCGGGGGGGATTCGGCAAGAGACCCAGTACTTC. Protein: CASSQDWGLAGGIRQETQYF.

This clone appeared once. The chain recombines TRBV6-5 with TRBJ1-2; D is ambiguous. The germline V gene encodes CDR1 MNHEY and CDR2 SVGAGI. The CDR3 extends over 13 amino acids. V shed 5 bases and J shed 7 bases, with 14 bases lying between them. Here the CDR3 DNA reads TGTGCCAGCAGTCACGAGGGTTCGGGTGGCTACACCTTC. Amino acid sequence: CASSHEGSGGYTF.

The rearrangement links TRBV10-3 to TRBJ2-5, with a tentative D call TRBD2 (5 bases). The V and J ends lost 10 bases and 4 bases respectively, with 13 bases between them. Germline V gives CDR1 ENHRY, CDR2 SYGVKD. The CDR3 is 12 amino acids. The CDR3 region has the DNA TGTGCCACCGCGAGTGGGAGAGAGACCCAGTACTTC. Translation: CATASGRETQYF.

The chain uses TRBV2 and TRBJ1-1; 7 bases are a match to TRBD1. This CDR3 has 14 residues. V was clipped by 6 bases and J by 0 bases; unmatched bases: 4. Looked up from germline, CDR1 is SNHLY and CDR2 is FYNNEI. CDR3 DNA: TGTGCCAGCAGCAGACAGGGAATGAACACTGAAGCTTTCTTT. Protein product: CASSRQGMNTEAFF.

This rearrangement joins TRBV7-2 to TRBJ1-1, with 7 bases that match TRBD1. The CDR3 extends over 15 amino acids. V lost 1 base to trimming and J lost 3 bases; unmatched junction nucleotides: 5. The germline CDR1 and CDR2 sequences are SGHTA and FQGNSA. This CDR3 is CASSLVRTGYTEAFF. DNA for the CDR3: TGTGCCAGCAGCTTAGTCCGGACAGGCTACACTGAAGCTTTCTTT.

The chain links TRBV30 to TRBJ2-5, with 11 bases aligning to TRBD2. Germline loops: CDR1 GTSNPN, CDR2 SVGIG (reference sequence). The CDR3 runs to 15 residues. Germline trimming cut 0 bases from V and 5 bases from J; bases unmatched to any gene: 5. The DNA for the CDR3 is TGTGCCTGGAGTGTACTAGCGGGAGTCGGGGAGACCCAGTACTTC. It encodes CAWSVLAGVGETQYF.

CDR3 DNA sequence: TGTGCCAGCAGCCCAGGACCGGGGGCTAACTATGGCTACACCTTC. It codes for CASSPGPGANYGYTF. This chain uses TRBV5-6 with TRBJ1-2, with D tentatively TRBD1 (5 bases). V was cut by 4 bases and J by 0 bases, with 13 bases left in between. CDR1 is SGHDT, CDR2 YYEEEE, per germline. The CDR3 is 15 amino acids.

The V and J genes are TRBV19 and TRBJ1-5; 9 bases fit TRBD1. Germline-derived CDR1 and CDR2 are LNHDA and SQIVND (reference sequence). This CDR3 comprises 15 residues. Germline trimming cut 5 bases from V and 2 bases from J; bases unmatched to any gene: 4. The CDR3 coding sequence is TGTGCCAGTAGTCCGGGACAGGGAGGCAATCAGCCCCAGCATTTT. This gives the protein CASSPGQGGNQPQHF.

The V call is TRBV5-1, the J call TRBJ2-3; D might be TRBD2 (6 bases). Germline V gene data show CDR1 as SGHRS and CDR2 as YFSETQ. Trimming stripped 7 bases from V and 4 bases from J, with 7 bases between. The CDR3 totals 11 residues. The CDR3 DNA is TGCGCCAGCCGGAGGGCAGATACGCAGTATTTT. It yields the protein CASRRADTQYF.

This sequence joins TRBV19 and TRBJ2-2; D uncertain. Germline assignment: CDR1 LNHDA and CDR2 SQIVND (reference sequence). This CDR3 contains 13 residues. V shed 7 bases and J shed 5 bases, with 11 bases lying between them. CDR3 residues: CASTDIWTGELFF. For the CDR3, the DNA is TGTGCCAGTACCGACATCTGGACCGGGGAGCTGTTTTTT.

DNA for the CDR3: TGTGCCAGCAGGACGACAGCGGAGCCCCAGCATTTT. Amino acid sequence: CASRTTAEPQHF. This chain uses TRBV12-3 or TRBV12-4 with TRBJ1-5; D is perhaps TRBD1 (5 bases). The CDR3 totals 12 residues. The V end lost 6 bases, the J end lost 8 bases, and 11 bases lay between the germline ends.

The chain joins TRBV11-2 to TRBJ2-7; unclear D gene. The V end lost 5 bases, the J end lost 2 bases, and 13 bases lay between the germline ends. This CDR3 is 14 amino acids long. Germline loops: CDR1 SGHAT, CDR2 FQNNGV. CDR3 sequence (DNA): TGTGCCAGCAGCGCCCGCGCACCCCCCTACGAGCAGTACTTC. Amino acids: CASSARAPPYEQYF.

This chain uses TRBV28 with TRBJ2-2, with TRBD2 as a possible D gene (5 bases). This CDR3 contains 13 residues. The V gene's germline CDR1 is MDHEN and CDR2 SYDVKM. Trimming shortened V by 6 bases and J by 1 base, and 6 bases separated the two germline ends. This chain's CDR3 is CASRGGNTGELFF. CDR3 nucleotides: TGTGCCAGCAGAGGAGGGAACACCGGGGAGCTGTTTTTT.

The chain has TRBV6-5 and TRBJ1-5; D uncertain. V lost 6 bases, J lost 9 bases, and 15 bases lay in between. The CDR3 loop spans 13 amino acids. From germline, CDR1 is MNHEY and CDR2 SVGAGI. The CDR3 here is CASSLEAGLPQHF. The CDR3 nucleotides read TGTGCCAGCAGCCTCGAAGCTGGTCTGCCCCAGCATTTT.